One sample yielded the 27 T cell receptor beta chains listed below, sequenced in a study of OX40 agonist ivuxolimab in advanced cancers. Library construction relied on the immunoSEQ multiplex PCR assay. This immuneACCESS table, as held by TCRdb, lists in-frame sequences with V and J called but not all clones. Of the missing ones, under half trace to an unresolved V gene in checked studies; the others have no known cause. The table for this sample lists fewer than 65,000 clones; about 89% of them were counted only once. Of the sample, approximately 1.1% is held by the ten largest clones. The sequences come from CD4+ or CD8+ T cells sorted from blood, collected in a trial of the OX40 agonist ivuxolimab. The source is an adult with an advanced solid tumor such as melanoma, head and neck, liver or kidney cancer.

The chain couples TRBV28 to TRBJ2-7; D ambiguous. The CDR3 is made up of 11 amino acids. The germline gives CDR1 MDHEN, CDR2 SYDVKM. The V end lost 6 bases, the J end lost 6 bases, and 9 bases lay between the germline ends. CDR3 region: CASRRSGEQYF. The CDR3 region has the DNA TGTGCCAGCAGGCGGTCGGGCGAGCAGTACTTC. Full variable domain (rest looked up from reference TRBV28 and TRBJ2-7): DVKVTQSSRYLVKRTGEKVFLECVQDMDHENMFWYRQDPGLGLRLIYFSYDVKMKEKGDIPEGYSVSREKKERFSLILESASTNQTSMYLCASRRSGEQYFGPGTRLTVT.

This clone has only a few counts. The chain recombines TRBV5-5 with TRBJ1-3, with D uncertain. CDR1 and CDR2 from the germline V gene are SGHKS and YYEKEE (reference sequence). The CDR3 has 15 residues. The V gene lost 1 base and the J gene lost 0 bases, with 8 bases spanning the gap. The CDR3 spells CASSLLRSSGNTIYF. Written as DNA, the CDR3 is TGTGCCAGCAGCTTGTTGCGTTCCTCTGGAAACACCATATATTTT.

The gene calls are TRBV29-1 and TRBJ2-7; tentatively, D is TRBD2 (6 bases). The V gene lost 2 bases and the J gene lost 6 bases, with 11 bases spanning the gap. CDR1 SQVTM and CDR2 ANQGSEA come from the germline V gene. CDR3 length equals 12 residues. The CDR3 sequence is CSVEMGTLEQYF. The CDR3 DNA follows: TGCAGCGTTGAAATGGGGACTCTCGAGCAGTACTTC.

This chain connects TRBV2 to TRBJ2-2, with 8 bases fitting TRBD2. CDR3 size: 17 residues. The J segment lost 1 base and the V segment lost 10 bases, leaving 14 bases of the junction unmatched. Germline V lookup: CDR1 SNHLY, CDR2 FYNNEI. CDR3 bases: TGTGCCATCATCGAGCTTGCGGGACTAGGGAACACCGGGGAGCTGTTTTTT. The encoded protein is CAIIELAGLGNTGELFF.

CDR3 bases: TGTGCCACGGTGGCCCAAGAGACCCAGTACTTC. This codes for CATVAQETQYF. The rearrangement links TRBV2 to TRBJ2-5; D unresolved. The CDR3 is 11 amino acids. Germline loops: CDR1 SNHLY, CDR2 FYNNEI. Trimming removed 10 bases at V and 1 base at J, with 7 bases between.

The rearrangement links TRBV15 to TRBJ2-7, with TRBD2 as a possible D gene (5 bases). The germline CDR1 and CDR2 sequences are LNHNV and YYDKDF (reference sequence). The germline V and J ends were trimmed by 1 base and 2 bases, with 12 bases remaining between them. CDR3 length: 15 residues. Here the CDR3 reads CATSRGGYGTYEQYF. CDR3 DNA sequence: TGTGCCACCAGCAGAGGAGGGTACGGTACCTACGAGCAGTACTTC.

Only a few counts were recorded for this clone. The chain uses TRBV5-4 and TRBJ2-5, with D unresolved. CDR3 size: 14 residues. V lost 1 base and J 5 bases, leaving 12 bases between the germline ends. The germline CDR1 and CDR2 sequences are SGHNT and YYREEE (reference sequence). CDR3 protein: CASSLSPSEETQYF. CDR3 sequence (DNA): TGTGCCAGCAGCTTGTCACCTAGTGAGGAGACCCAGTACTTC.

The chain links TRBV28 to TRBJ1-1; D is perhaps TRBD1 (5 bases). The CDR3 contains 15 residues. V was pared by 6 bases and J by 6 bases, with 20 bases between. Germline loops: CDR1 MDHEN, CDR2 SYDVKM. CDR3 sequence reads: CASRPGTALTAEAFF. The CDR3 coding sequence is TGTGCCAGCAGACCCGGGACGGCCTTAACGGCTGAAGCTTTCTTT.

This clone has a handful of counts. As DNA, the CDR3 is TGTGCCAGCAGCTACCCTAGCGGGACGGGGGCAGATACGCAGTATTTT. It specifies CASSYPSGTGADTQYF. This chain links TRBV7-9 with TRBJ2-3, with TRBD2 matching 9 bases. The germline V gene encodes CDR1 SEHNR and CDR2 FQNEAQ (reference sequence). V shed 4 bases and J 4 bases; nucleotides not matched to a gene: 9. This CDR3 has 16 amino acids.

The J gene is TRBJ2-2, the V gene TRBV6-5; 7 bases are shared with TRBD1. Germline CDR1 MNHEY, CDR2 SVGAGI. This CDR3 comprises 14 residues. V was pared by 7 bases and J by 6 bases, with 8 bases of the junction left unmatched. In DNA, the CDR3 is TGTGCCAGCAACGCCCTTGACAGGGCCGGGGAGCTGTTTTTT. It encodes CASNALDRAGELFF.

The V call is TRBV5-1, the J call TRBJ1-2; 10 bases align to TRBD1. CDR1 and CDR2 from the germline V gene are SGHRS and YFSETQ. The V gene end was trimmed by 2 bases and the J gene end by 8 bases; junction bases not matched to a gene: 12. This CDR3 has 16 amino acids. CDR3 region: CASSFLGTGELGGYTF. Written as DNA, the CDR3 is TGCGCCAGCAGCTTCCTTGGGACAGGGGAGCTCGGAGGCTACACCTTC.

CDR3 nucleotide sequence: TGTGCCACTTACGCGGGACTGGGCTCCTACAATGAGCAGTTCTTC. Translation gives CATYAGLGSYNEQFF. J is TRBJ2-1 and V is TRBV10-3; TRBD2 is a possible D gene (6 bases). Deletions cut 10 bases from V and 0 bases from J, with 16 bases between. Germline V lookup: CDR1 ENHRY, CDR2 SYGVKD. There are 15 residues in the CDR3.

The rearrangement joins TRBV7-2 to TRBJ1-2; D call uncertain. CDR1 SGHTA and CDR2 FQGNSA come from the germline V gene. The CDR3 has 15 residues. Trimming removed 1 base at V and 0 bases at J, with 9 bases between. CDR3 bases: TGTGCCAGCAGCTTAGGCTACAGCACTAACTATGGCTACACCTTC. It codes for CASSLGYSTNYGYTF.

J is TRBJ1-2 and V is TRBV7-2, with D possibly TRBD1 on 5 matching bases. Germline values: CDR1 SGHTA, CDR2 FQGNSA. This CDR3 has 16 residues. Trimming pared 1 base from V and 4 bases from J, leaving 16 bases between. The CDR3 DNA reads TGTGCCAGCAGCTTAGGCAGGGCCTCAGAGGTCTATGGCTACACCTTC. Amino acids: CASSLGRASEVYGYTF.

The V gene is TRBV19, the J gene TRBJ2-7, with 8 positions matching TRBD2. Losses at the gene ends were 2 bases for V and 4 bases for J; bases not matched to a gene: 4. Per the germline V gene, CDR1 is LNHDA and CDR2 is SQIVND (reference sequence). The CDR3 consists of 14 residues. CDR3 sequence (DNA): TGTGCCAGTAGTATAAGTCGGGAGGGGTACGAGCAGTACTTC. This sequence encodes CASSISREGYEQYF.

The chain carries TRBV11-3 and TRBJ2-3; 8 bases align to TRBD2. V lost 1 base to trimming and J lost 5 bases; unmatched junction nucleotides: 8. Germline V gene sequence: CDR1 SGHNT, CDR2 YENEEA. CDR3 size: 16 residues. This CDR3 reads CASSLGIGLAGDTQYF. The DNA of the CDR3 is TGTGCCAGCAGCTTAGGTATAGGGCTAGCGGGAGATACGCAGTATTTT.

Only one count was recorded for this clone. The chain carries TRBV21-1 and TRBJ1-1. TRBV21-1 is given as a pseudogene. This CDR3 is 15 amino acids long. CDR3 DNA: TGTGCCAGCAGTACTTTTATCACAATTCGCACTGAAGCTTTCTTT. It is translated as CASSTFITIRTEAFF.

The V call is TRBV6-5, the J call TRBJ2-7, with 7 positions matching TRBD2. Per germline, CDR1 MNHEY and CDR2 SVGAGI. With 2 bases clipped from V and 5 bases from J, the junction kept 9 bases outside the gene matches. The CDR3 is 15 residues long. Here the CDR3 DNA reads TGTGCCAGCAGTTACGATAGGCTAGCGGTGAACGAGCAGTACTTC. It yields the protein CASSYDRLAVNEQYF.

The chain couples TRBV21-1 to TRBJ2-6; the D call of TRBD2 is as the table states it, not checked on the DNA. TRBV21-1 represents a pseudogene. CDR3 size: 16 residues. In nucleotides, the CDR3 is TGTGCCAGCAGCAAAGAGGCGGGGTACGGGGCCAACGTCCTGACTTTC. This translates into CASSKEAGYGANVLTF.

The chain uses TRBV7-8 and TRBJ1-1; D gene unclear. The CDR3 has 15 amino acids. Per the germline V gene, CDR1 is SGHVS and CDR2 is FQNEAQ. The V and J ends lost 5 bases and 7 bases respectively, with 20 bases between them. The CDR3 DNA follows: TGTGCCAGCAGCGACCGTATGGGCCTCTCGGGTGAAGCTTTCTTT. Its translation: CASSDRMGLSGEAFF.

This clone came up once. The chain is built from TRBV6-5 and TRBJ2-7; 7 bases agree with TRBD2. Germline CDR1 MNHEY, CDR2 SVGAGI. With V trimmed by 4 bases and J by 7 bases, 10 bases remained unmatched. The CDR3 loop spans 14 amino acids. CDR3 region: CASSLTGLVGEQYF. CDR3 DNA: TGTGCCAGCAGTTTAACCGGACTAGTCGGGGAGCAGTACTTC.

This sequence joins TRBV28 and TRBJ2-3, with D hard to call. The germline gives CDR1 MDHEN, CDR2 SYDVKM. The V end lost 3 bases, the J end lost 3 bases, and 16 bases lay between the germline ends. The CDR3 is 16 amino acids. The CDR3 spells CASSFSRLGNTDTQYF. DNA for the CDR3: TGTGCCAGCAGTTTTTCCAGATTGGGAAATACAGATACGCAGTATTTT.

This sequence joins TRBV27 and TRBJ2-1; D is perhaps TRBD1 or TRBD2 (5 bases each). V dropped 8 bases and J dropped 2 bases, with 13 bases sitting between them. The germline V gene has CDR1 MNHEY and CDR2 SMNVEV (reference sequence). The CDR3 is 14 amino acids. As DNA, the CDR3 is TGTGCCAGCCACACGGGGCGGACCTACAATGAGCAGTTCTTC. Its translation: CASHTGRTYNEQFF.

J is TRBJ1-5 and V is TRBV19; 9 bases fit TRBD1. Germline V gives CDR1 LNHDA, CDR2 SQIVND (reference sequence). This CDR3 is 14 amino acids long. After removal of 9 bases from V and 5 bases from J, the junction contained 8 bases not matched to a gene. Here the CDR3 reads CASRGQGFDQPQHF. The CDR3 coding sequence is TGTGCCAGCAGGGGACAGGGCTTTGATCAGCCCCAGCATTTT.

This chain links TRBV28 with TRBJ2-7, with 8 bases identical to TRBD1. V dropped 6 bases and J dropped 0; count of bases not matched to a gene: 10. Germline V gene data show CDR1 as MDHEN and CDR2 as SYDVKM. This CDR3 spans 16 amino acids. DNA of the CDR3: TGTGCCAGCAGACCTCGGACAGGGACGAGCTCCTACGAGCAGTACTTC. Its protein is CASRPRTGTSSYEQYF.

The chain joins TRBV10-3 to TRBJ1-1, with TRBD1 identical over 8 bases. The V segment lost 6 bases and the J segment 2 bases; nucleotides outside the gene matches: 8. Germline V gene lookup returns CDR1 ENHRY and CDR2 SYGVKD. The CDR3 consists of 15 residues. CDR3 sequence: CAISKSTGVNTEAFF. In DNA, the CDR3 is TGTGCCATCAGCAAATCGACAGGGGTTAACACTGAAGCTTTCTTT.

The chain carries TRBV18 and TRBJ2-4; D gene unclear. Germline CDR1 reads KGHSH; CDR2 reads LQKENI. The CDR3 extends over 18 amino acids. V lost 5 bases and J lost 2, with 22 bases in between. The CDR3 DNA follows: TGTGCCAGCTCAACCGCCCTGCTGCATCTGGGCTCCAAAAACATTCAGTACTTC. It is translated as CASSTALLHLGSKNIQYF.